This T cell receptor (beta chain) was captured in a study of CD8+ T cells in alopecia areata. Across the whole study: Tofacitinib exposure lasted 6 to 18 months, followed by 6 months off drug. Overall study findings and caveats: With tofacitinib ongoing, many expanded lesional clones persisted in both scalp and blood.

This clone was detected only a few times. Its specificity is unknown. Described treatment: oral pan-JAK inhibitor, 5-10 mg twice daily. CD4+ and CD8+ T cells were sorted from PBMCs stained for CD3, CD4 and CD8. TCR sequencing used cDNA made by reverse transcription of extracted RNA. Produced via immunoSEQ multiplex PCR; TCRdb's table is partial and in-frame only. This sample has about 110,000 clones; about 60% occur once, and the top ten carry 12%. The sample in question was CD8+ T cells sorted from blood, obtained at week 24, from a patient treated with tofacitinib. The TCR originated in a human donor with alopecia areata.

The CDR3 bases are TGTGCCAGCAGCTTAAATATGCAATCTTATGGCTACACCTTC. Its translation is CASSLNMQSYGYTF. The chain has TRBV13 and TRBJ1-2; the D is unclear. The CDR3 is 14 amino acids. V was shortened by 2 bases and J by 5 bases, with 12 bases between the two germline ends. Per germline, CDR1 PRHDT and CDR2 FYEKMQ (reference sequence).